One sample yielded the 13 T cell receptor beta chains listed below, sequenced in a study of cytomegalovirus exposure and HLA in healthy donors. Primers included in the PCR were 60 Vbeta and 13 Jbeta primers. The data were produced by immunoSEQ multiplex PCR, yet TCRdb's version contains in-frame clones alone and is incomplete. The sample's table shows some 46,000 clones. Input material: PBMCs. The receptors here all came from a woman aged 25 to 39 in good health and CMV-seronegative.

The chain employs TRBV19 and TRBJ2-7; 9 bases match TRBD2. Germline trimming cut 4 bases from V and 0 bases from J; bases unmatched to any gene: 1. Germline V gene sequence: CDR1 LNHDA, CDR2 SQIVND (reference sequence). CDR3 length: 14 amino acids. CDR3 coding DNA: TGTGCCAGTAGTAGTAGCGGGAGCTCCTACGAGCAGTACTTC. It yields the protein CASSSSGSSYEQYF.

The V gene is TRBV29-1, the J gene TRBJ1-2; the match to TRBD1 covers 7 bases. CDR3 length: 13 amino acids. Germline V gives CDR1 SQVTM, CDR2 ANQGSEA. J was trimmed by 8 bases and V by 6 bases; bases with no gene match: 12. The CDR3 here is CSVTSDRNGGYTF. CDR3 in DNA: TGCAGCGTGACCTCGGACAGGAACGGCGGCTACACCTTC.

The chain joins TRBV6-6 to TRBJ1-1; no definite D call. The CDR3 has 15 amino acids. Germline loops: CDR1 MNHNY, CDR2 SVGAGI (reference sequence). Trimming pared 4 bases from V and 4 bases from J, leaving 16 bases between. The CDR3 DNA reads as TGTGCCAGCAGTTGGCCCGTCGGGGTCGGCACTGAAGCTTTCTTT. Amino acids: CASSWPVGVGTEAFF.

The chain has TRBV21-1 and TRBJ1-5; the D segment call TRBD1 is taken from the table without a DNA check. TRBV21-1 is annotated as a pseudogene. The CDR3 loop spans 17 amino acids. The CDR3 sequence: CASSKREGDRSNQPQHF. The CDR3 DNA reads as TGTGCCAGCAGCAAAAGGGAGGGGGACAGGTCCAATCAGCCCCAGCATTTT.

This chain links TRBV4-3 with TRBJ2-5, with D possibly TRBD2 on 6 matching bases. CDR1 is LGHNA and CDR2 is YSLEER in the germline V gene. This CDR3 is 13 amino acids long. V shed 1 base and J shed 5 bases, with 8 bases lying between them. DNA for the CDR3: TGCGCCAGCAGCCAAGGGGGGGTGGAGACCCAGTACTTC. It codes for CASSQGGVETQYF.

The rearrangement joins TRBV7-6 to TRBJ2-2; TRBD1 matches 10 bases. J was trimmed by 7 bases and V by 5 bases; bases with no gene match: 7. Germline CDR1 and CDR2: SGHVS and FNYEAQ. The CDR3 runs 15 residues. The CDR3 DNA reads as TGTGCCAGCAGCATCGGGACAGGGGTAGTCGGGGAGCTGTTTTTT. It specifies CASSIGTGVVGELFF.

This chain links TRBV5-1 with TRBJ2-2, with D unresolved. V was shortened by 6 bases and J by 1 base, with 4 bases between the two germline ends. Per the germline V gene, CDR1 is SGHRS and CDR2 is YFSETQ. This CDR3 spans 12 amino acids. The CDR3 protein is CASKQNTGELFF. CDR3 sequence (DNA): TGCGCCAGCAAACAGAACACCGGGGAGCTGTTTTTT.

V and J are TRBV7-2 and TRBJ1-1, with D tentatively TRBD1 (5 bases). There are 15 residues in the CDR3. V lost 6 bases, J lost 5 bases, and 19 bases lay in between. Germline V gene sequence: CDR1 SGHTA, CDR2 FQGNSA. CDR3 DNA: TGTGCCAGCAGATACGGCCGCCCCGGGGGAACTGAAGCTTTCTTT. Protein: CASRYGRPGGTEAFF.

The chain links TRBV30 to TRBJ2-2; possible D gene TRBD2, 7 bases. Germline V gene sequence: CDR1 GTSNPN, CDR2 SVGIG (reference sequence). V lost 3 bases to trimming and J lost 4 bases, with 15 bases between them. CDR3 length equals 15 residues. The DNA of the CDR3 is TGTGCCTGGAGGATAAGGGGGGGAGGCACCGGGGAGCTGTTTTTT. This codes for CAWRIRGGGTGELFF.

Details on this clone: The identical CDR3 is also encoded by other nucleotide sequences in the sample. The chain recombines TRBV29-1 with TRBJ2-3, with unresolved D. This CDR3 is 11 amino acids long. V shed 7 bases and J shed 4 bases, with 9 bases lying between them. In germline, CDR1 is SQVTM, CDR2 ANQGSEA. The CDR3 reads CSAPYPDTQYF. The CDR3 DNA reads TGCAGCGCCCCCTACCCAGATACGCAGTATTTT.

The CDR3 coding sequence is TGTGCCAGTAAAACCGGCGGGGGCGCCCGGGAGACCCAGTACTTC. This gives the protein CASKTGGGARETQYF. J is TRBJ2-5 and V is TRBV28; possible D gene TRBD2, 7 bases. CDR3 length: 15 residues. V lost 9 bases and J 5 bases, leaving 22 bases between the germline ends. The germline CDR1 and CDR2 sequences are MDHEN and SYDVKM.

The rearrangement uses TRBV7-9 and TRBJ2-7, with 8 bases aligning to TRBD2. This CDR3 region has 13 residues. V lost 6 bases, J lost 0 bases, and 1 base stayed unmatched. Germline V gives CDR1 SEHNR, CDR2 FQNEAQ (reference sequence). The CDR3 nucleotides read TGTGCCAGCAGTACTAGCGGCTCCTACGAGCAGTACTTC. It codes for CASSTSGSYEQYF.

The genes are TRBV28 and TRBJ1-5; D gene uncertain. The CDR3 length is 14 residues. Germline assignment: CDR1 MDHEN and CDR2 SYDVKM. Deletions cut 5 bases from V and 0 bases from J, with 8 bases between. DNA of the CDR3: TGTGCCAGCAGTCGGAGCGGTAGCAATCAGCCCCAGCATTTT. As protein: CASSRSGSNQPQHF. Together with reference TRBV28 and TRBJ1-5, the CDR3 gives the full variable domain: DVKVTQSSRYLVKRTGEKVFLECVQDMDHENMFWYRQDPGLGLRLIYFSYDVKMKEKGDIPEGYSVSREKKERFSLILESASTNQTSMYLCASSRSGSNQPQHFGDGTRLSIL.